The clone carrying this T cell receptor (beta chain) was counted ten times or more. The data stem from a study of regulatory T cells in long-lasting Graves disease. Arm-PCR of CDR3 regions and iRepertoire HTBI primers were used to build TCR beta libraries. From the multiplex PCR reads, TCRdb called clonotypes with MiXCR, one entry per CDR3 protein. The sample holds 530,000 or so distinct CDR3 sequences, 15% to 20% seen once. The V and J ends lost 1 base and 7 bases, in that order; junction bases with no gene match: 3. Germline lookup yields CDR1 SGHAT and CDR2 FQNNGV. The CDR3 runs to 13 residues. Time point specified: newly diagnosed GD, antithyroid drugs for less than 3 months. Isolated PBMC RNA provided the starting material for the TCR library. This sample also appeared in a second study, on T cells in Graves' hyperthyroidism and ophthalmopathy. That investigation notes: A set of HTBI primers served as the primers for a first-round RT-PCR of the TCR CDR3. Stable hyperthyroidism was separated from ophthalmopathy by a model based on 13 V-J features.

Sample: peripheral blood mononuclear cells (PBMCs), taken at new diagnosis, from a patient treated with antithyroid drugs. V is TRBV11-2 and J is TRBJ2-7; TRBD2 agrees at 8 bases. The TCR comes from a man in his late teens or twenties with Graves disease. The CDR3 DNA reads TGTGCCAGCAGCTTAGCGGGCGGGAGGGAGCAGTACTTC. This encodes CASSLAGGREQYF.